These 25 T cell receptor beta chains came from one sample sequenced in a study of CD8+ T cells in alopecia areata. RNA was extracted and reverse transcribed into cDNA as the sequencing template. Some clones are missing from TCRdb's copy, which holds only in-frame ones; the method was immunoSEQ multiplex PCR. The data contain about 130,000 clones, 49% of them singletons. Sequencing was performed on CD8+ T cells sorted from blood, taken at week 0. The receptors derive from a human donor with alopecia areata.

This sequence joins TRBV6-1 and TRBJ2-3; TRBD1 agrees at 8 bases. Trimming removed 8 bases from V and 1 base from J; junction bases left unmatched: 8. The CDR3 is made up of 15 amino acids. Per germline, CDR1 MNHNS and CDR2 SASEGT. The CDR3 DNA reads as TGTGCCAGCTCGACAGGGGTGGAAGGCACAGATACGCAGTATTTT. As protein: CASSTGVEGTDTQYF.

This clone appeared a few times. V usage is TRBV13 and J usage is TRBJ2-1; TRBD2 is a possible D gene (6 bases). Between the trimmed V and J ends, which lost 5 bases and 8 bases, there was a span of 16 bases. The CDR3 has 14 residues. Germline loops: CDR1 PRHDT, CDR2 FYEKMQ (reference sequence). CDR3 sequence (DNA): TGTGCCAGCAGCCCGACTAGTTTAGGGGATGAGCAGTTCTTC. Translation: CASSPTSLGDEQFF.

V usage is TRBV6-5 and J usage is TRBJ1-6; TRBD1 matches at 7 bases. The V gene's germline CDR1 is MNHEY and CDR2 SVGAGI. The junction had 5 bases not matched to a gene; V was cut back by 6 bases and J by 6 bases. CDR3 length: 14 residues. This CDR3 is CASSPTGPNSPLHF. The CDR3 nucleotides are TGTGCCAGCAGCCCGACAGGGCCTAATTCACCCCTCCACTTT.

The chain carries TRBV29-1 and TRBJ2-7; 8 bases line up with TRBD1. Germline loops: CDR1 SQVTM, CDR2 ANQGSEA. This CDR3 is built from 12 residues. V was clipped by 3 bases and J by 2 bases; unmatched bases: 0. CDR3 bases: TGCAGCGTTGAGGGACAGGCCTACGAGCAGTACTTC. Translated, it gives CSVEGQAYEQYF.

The sample holds a few counts of this clone. The chain recombines TRBV29-1 with TRBJ2-4; either TRBD1 or TRBD2 may fit D (5 bases each). The CDR3 spans 13 residues. V dropped 7 bases and J dropped 0 bases, with 10 bases sitting between them. CDR1 SQVTM and CDR2 ANQGSEA come from the germline V gene. The CDR3 DNA reads as TGCAGCGGCCGGGACCTAGCCAAAAACATTCAGTACTTC. Its protein product is CSGRDLAKNIQYF. Combining the CDR3 with reference TRBV29-1 and TRBJ2-4 gives the whole variable domain SAVISQKPSRDICQRGTSLTIQCQVDSQVTMMFWYRQQPGQSLTLIATANQGSEATYESGFVIDKFPISRPNLTFSTLTVSNMSPEDSSIYLCSGRDLAKNIQYFGAGTRLSVL.

The table lists this clone with a few counts. The chain couples TRBV13 to TRBJ2-3; 11 positions agree with TRBD2. The J segment lost 4 bases and the V segment lost 4 bases, leaving 10 bases of the junction unmatched. CDR3 size: 17 residues. Looked up from germline, CDR1 is PRHDT and CDR2 is FYEKMQ (reference sequence). CDR3 amino acids: CASSSVLAGGQADTQYF. CDR3 nucleotide sequence: TGTGCCAGCAGCTCCGTCTTAGCGGGGGGGCAAGCAGATACGCAGTATTTT.

This clone was seen many times. The chain links TRBV28 to TRBJ1-1, with a possible D match to TRBD1 (6 bases). The CDR3 is made up of 16 amino acids. Germline CDR1 reads MDHEN; CDR2 reads SYDVKM. The V and J ends lost 6 bases and 2 bases respectively, with 19 bases between them. CDR3 DNA: TGTGCCAGCAGCCTACCTCACAGGGTGATTAACACTGAAGCTTTCTTT. This sequence encodes CASSLPHRVINTEAFF.

The chain employs TRBV11-2 and TRBJ2-3; D possibly corresponds to TRBD2 (6 bases). The CDR3 sequence is 15 residues long. Looked up from germline, CDR1 is SGHAT and CDR2 is FQNNGV. Deletions cut 0 bases from V and 5 bases from J, with 12 bases between. The CDR3 nucleotides read TGTGCCAGCAGCTTAGAAGCGAGGGGAGGAGATACGCAGTATTTT. Its translation is CASSLEARGGDTQYF.

J is TRBJ1-2 and V is TRBV30; D remains ambiguous. Germline CDR1 and CDR2: GTSNPN and SVGIG (reference sequence). With 0 bases removed from V and 3 bases from J, the gap between germline ends came to 5 bases. The CDR3 consists of 12 residues. CDR3 sequence (DNA): TGTGCCTGGAGTGTAACTGACTATGGCTACACCTTC. Residues: CAWSVTDYGYTF.

This clone was picked up a small number of times. This chain uses TRBV29-1 with TRBJ2-5; D call uncertain. The germline gives CDR1 SQVTM, CDR2 ANQGSEA. Trimming took 7 bases from V and 2 from J, leaving 8 bases between them. The CDR3 is made up of 11 amino acids. CDR3 in amino acids: CSADGQETQYF. The CDR3 DNA sequence: TGCAGCGCGGACGGGCAAGAGACCCAGTACTTC.

The chain combines TRBV27 with TRBJ1-6; 7 nucleotides line up with TRBD1. The CDR3 has 17 amino acids. Germline trimming cut 0 bases from V and 9 bases from J; bases unmatched to any gene: 11. CDR1 is MNHEY, CDR2 SMNVEV, per germline (reference sequence). DNA for the CDR3: TGTGCCAGCAGTTTATCAATAGGGGGCGCCTTCCGTTCACCCCTCCACTTT. Translated, it gives CASSLSIGGAFRSPLHF.

As DNA, the CDR3 is TGTGCTAGTGGCCCCCTTCCGGGTAGTGAGCAGTTCTTC. Protein: CASGPLPGSEQFF. The chain employs TRBV12-5 and TRBJ2-1; D is undetermined. CDR1 is LGHNT, CDR2 FRNRAP, per germline. The CDR3 is made up of 13 amino acids. V lost 6 bases and J lost 9, with 15 bases in between. The variable domain in full, completed from reference TRBV12-5 and TRBJ2-1, reads DARVTQTPRHKVTEMGQEVTMRCQPILGHNTVFWYRQTMMQGLELLAYFRNRAPLDDSGMPKDRFSAEMPDATLATLKIQPSEPRDSAVYFCASGPLPGSEQFFGPGTRLTVL.

This clone was seen once. Other nucleotide sequences in the sample specify the same CDR3. The chain couples TRBV30 to TRBJ1-1; 8 bases map to TRBD1. This CDR3 is built from 13 residues. The junction had 4 bases not matched to a gene; V was cut back by 3 bases and J by 4 bases. CDR1 GTSNPN and CDR2 SVGIG come from the germline V gene (reference sequence). The CDR3: CAWSADRGTEAFF. CDR3 sequence (DNA): TGTGCCTGGAGCGCCGACAGGGGCACTGAAGCTTTCTTT.

The CDR3 DNA sequence: TGTGCCAGCAGCCAAGGTGGGGGAAGCGAGCAGTACTTC. It encodes CASSQGGGSEQYF. The chain links TRBV7-8 to TRBJ2-7; D may match TRBD1 or TRBD2 (5 bases each). Trimming took off 5 bases at V and 6 bases at J, with 14 bases between the two ends. CDR1 is SGHVS, CDR2 FQNEAQ, per germline. The CDR3 consists of 13 residues.

The V gene is TRBV27, the J gene TRBJ2-1; tentatively, D is TRBD2 (6 bases). The CDR3 extends over 13 amino acids. The ends were cut back, 7 bases at V and 10 bases at J, with 17 bases in the middle. Looked up from germline, CDR1 is MNHEY and CDR2 is SMNVEV (reference sequence). DNA for the CDR3: TGTGCCAGCAATTGGGTAATAGCGGTGGAGCAGTTCTTC. It encodes CASNWVIAVEQFF.

This clone was counted between two and nine times. The gene calls are TRBV4-3 and TRBJ1-5, with D perhaps matching TRBD1 (6 bases). Germline values: CDR1 LGHNA, CDR2 YSLEER. The germline V and J ends were trimmed by 0 bases and 7 bases, with 13 bases remaining between them. The CDR3 sequence is 15 residues long. CDR3 sequence (DNA): TGCGCCAGCAGCCAAGATTCCGGGGGCGGGCAGCCCCAGCATTTT. Protein: CASSQDSGGGQPQHF.

The chain couples TRBV4-3 to TRBJ2-5; TRBD2 aligns across 8 bases. Trimming removed 3 bases from V and 6 bases from J; junction bases left unmatched: 12. CDR1 is LGHNA and CDR2 is YSLEER in the germline V gene. CDR3 size: 16 residues. CDR3 protein: CASSHGLGGAGKTQYF. CDR3 DNA: TGCGCCAGCAGCCACGGTCTCGGGGGGGCCGGAAAGACCCAGTACTTC.

The chain employs TRBV29-1 and TRBJ2-5; 9 bases agree with TRBD1. CDR1 SQVTM and CDR2 ANQGSEA come from the germline V gene. This CDR3 has 14 amino acids. Losses at the gene ends were 6 bases for V and 3 bases for J; bases not matched to a gene: 8. CDR3 loop: CSVEQGAVKETQYF. The CDR3 coding sequence is TGCAGCGTCGAACAGGGGGCGGTCAAAGAGACCCAGTACTTC.

The chain recombines TRBV5-1 with TRBJ2-7; D possibly matches TRBD1 or TRBD2 (6 bases each). The CDR3 contains 14 residues. Trimming shortened V by 0 bases and J by 4 bases, and 11 bases separated the two germline ends. Germline V lookup: CDR1 SGHRS, CDR2 YFSETQ. CDR3 protein: CASSLDGGGYEQYF. The CDR3 coding sequence is TGCGCCAGCAGCTTGGACGGGGGCGGATACGAGCAGTACTTC.

This clone was counted only a few times. The chain joins TRBV25-1 to TRBJ2-5; D might be TRBD2 (5 bases). V shed 7 bases and J shed 5 bases, with 11 bases lying between them. In germline, CDR1 is MGHDK, CDR2 SYGVNS. CDR3 length equals 12 residues. CDR3 DNA sequence: TGTGCCAGCACCGAGGGTGTGGAGACCCAGTACTTC. It specifies CASTEGVETQYF.

J is TRBJ2-5 and V is TRBV6-6, with 8 bases lining up with TRBD2. The germline gives CDR1 MNHNY, CDR2 SVGAGI (reference sequence). With 8 bases clipped from V and 4 bases from J, the junction kept 6 bases outside the gene matches. The CDR3 is 13 amino acids. The CDR3, as DNA: TGTGCCAGCCGGGGGGGAGGAGGAGAGACCCAGTACTTC. Translation: CASRGGGGETQYF.

This clone has just one count. This chain joins TRBV30 and TRBJ2-7; D gene unclear. This CDR3 spans 13 amino acids. Deletions cut 0 bases from V and 3 bases from J, with 9 bases between. Germline V gene data show CDR1 as GTSNPN and CDR2 as SVGIG (reference sequence). The CDR3 loop reads CAWSVISNYEQYF. The CDR3 region has the DNA TGTGCCTGGAGTGTGATTTCGAACTACGAGCAGTACTTC.

The chain carries TRBV9 and TRBJ2-7; D may be TRBD2 (5 bases). The germline CDR1 and CDR2 sequences are SGDLS and YYNGEE. Trimming took off 0 bases at V and 2 bases at J, with 9 bases between the two ends. This CDR3 spans 14 amino acids. CDR3 sequence reads: CASSVGGSTYEQYF. DNA for the CDR3: TGTGCCAGCAGCGTAGGTGGGAGCACCTACGAGCAGTACTTC.

The chain employs TRBV7-9 and TRBJ2-3; 7 bases are shared with TRBD1. V gave up 6 bases and J gave up 0 bases; unmatched junction bases: 6. The CDR3 loop spans 15 amino acids. Germline V lookup: CDR1 SEHNR, CDR2 FQNEAQ (reference sequence). For the CDR3, the DNA is TGTGCCAGCAGTCCCGGGACAGCTAGCACAGATACGCAGTATTTT. Amino acids: CASSPGTASTDTQYF.

This chain links TRBV19 with TRBJ1-2; no reliable D call. The germline V gene has CDR1 LNHDA and CDR2 SQIVND (reference sequence). The CDR3 runs 13 residues. V was shortened by 7 bases and J by 1 base, with 10 bases between the two germline ends. In DNA, the CDR3 is TGTGCCAGTACCCAAGGGATTAACTATGGCTACACCTTC. It is translated as CASTQGINYGYTF.